A single T cell receptor (beta chain) is shown here with its context. Its antigen remains unidentified. The record has no base qualities; no much larger clone is one base away. Hyperthyroidism patients were newly diagnosed, had a disease duration of under 2 months, and were aged 18 to 65 years. Patients with uncontrolled infections, other autoimmune diseases, pregnancy or lactation were excluded. Diagnoses were established on the basis of clinical symptoms, serum thyroxine and TRAb, thyroid ultrasound, and orbital computed tomography. For progressor patients, blood was drawn at the first diagnosis of hyperthyroidism, before any ophthalmopathy symptoms had appeared. Ficoll-Paque density gradient centrifugation was used to isolate PBMCs from about 10 ml of fresh peripheral blood. Progressor patients were defined as those initially diagnosed with Graves' hyperthyroidism in whom ophthalmopathy developed during follow-up. Total RNA was extracted using Trizol reagent, and RNA quality was assessed on an Agilent 2100 Bioanalyzer.

CDR1 and CDR2 (MNHEY, SVGEGT) derive from the germline V gene. V is cut by 6 bases and J by 0 bases, and the space between the germline ends is 15 bases. The CDR3 holds 16 amino acids from the cysteine to the phenylalanine. Just the 48-base CDR3 DNA is kept, in frame starting at base 1. The record originates from a study of T cells in Graves' hyperthyroidism and ophthalmopathy (dated by TCRdb to the late 2010s). Regarding the complete study: Peripheral blood samples were taken at the time of initial diagnosis, prior to any treatment. A discovery cohort of about 96 patients, roughly 45 with Graves' ophthalmopathy and approximately 60 with stable Graves' hyperthyroidism, was used to find distinguishing TCR V-J signatures. Prospective prediction of ophthalmopathy was tested in an independent validation cohort consisting of 18 to 20 hyperthyroidism patients and about 17 patients who later progressed to ophthalmopathy. The approximately 98 discovery patients were randomly divided into training and test sets at a 7:3 ratio. Thyroid tissue and blood T-cell repertoires from several Graves' hyperthyroidism patients were also compared in the study. Once sampling was done, hyperthyroidism patients were given methimazole at a starting dose of 30 mg daily, whereas ophthalmopathy patients were given high-dose intravenous methylprednisolone. The paper reports TCR Vbeta CDR3 sequencing of 135 peripheral blood samples: some 41 ophthalmopathy, some 80 hyperthyroidism and around 17 progressor patients.

TCR beta CDR3 regions were amplified from RNA transcripts. For the first round of RT-PCR on the TCR CDR3, the HTBI primer set was used together with the Qiagen OneStep RT-PCR kit. A second multiplex PCR round built the libraries, followed by size selection and purification. Libraries were sequenced paired-end with 100 bp reads on an Illumina HiSeq2000. The source study handled its data this way. SOAPnuke was used to process the raw data, throwing out any read that contained adapters or uncalled bases, had a mean Phred below 15, or lacked an exact constant-primer or identifier match. COPE v1.2.5 was used to merge high-quality paired reads, and clonotypes were defined as unique nucleotide sequences. MiTCR v1.1 was used to align the clonotypes against IMGT TRBV, TRBD and TRBJ reference segments. The analysis was restricted to V-J combinations with a frequency above 0.0001, which together covered 99.2% of the repertoires. The TCS score was defined as the ratio of F50 (clonal expansion) to E x V (chaos), calculated using BLOSUM62-based TCRdist between CDR3 peptides within each V-J. Welch's t-statistics and random forest reduced 500 to 650 V-J features to about 13, which were used in a naive Bayes classifier (R e1071). TCRdb reran the public reads through fastp at Q25 and MiXCR, keeping productive beta chains. All rows with the same CDR3 protein become a single entry with the most common DNA and genes. The V and J calls and clone size come from TCRdb's table, not from the authors' own analysis. Present in this sample are around 280,000 distinct CDR3 sequences, 13% of which were seen just once. Around 7.9% of the sample is taken by the ten largest.

The research as a whole found: In validation, the model predicted progression to ophthalmopathy a median of around six months before onset, with over 60% sensitivity and 72.22% specificity. Sample size was not statistically predetermined, and investigators were not blinded to group allocation. Ophthalmopathy was separated from stable hyperthyroidism by a 13 V-J signature model, with about 86% sensitivity and approximately 81% specificity obtained in cross-validation and 80%/75% obtained in testing. Most expanded thyroid clonotypes (frequency above 0.001) were also detected in blood, a finding suggesting that blood repertoires may reflect thyroid immune responses.

The receptor chain draws on TRBV6-2 or TRBV6-3 and TRBJ1-5; matching of 6 bases hints at TRBD1 as the D gene. This TCR came from a woman in her twenties or thirties with Graves' hyperthyroidism that later progressed to Graves' ophthalmopathy. What was sequenced was blood. The bases read TGTGCCAGCAGAAGGGGGGAGTTTTATAGCAATCAGCCCCAGCATTTT. The resulting protein is CASRRGEFYSNQPQHF.